The TCR beta chain described here comes from a study of metastatic and nonmetastatic thyroid tumors. Looking at the study overall: From malignant and benign thyroid patients, repertoires in blood and in tumor or nodule tissue were compared. Findings and caveats of the study: According to reports, the diversity of TCR beta was significantly higher in malignant thyroid tumors than in benign nodules, and this held in both blood and tumor samples.

A word on this clone: No antigen is known for it.

Ahead of thyroid surgery, no patient had received treatment of any kind. The CDR3 length is 13 residues. Germline V CDR1 and CDR2: SNHLY, FYNNEI. V shed 3 bases and J shed 6 bases, with 12 bases lying between them. Authors' analysis steps: A papillary thyroid cancer distant-metastasis classifier was built from CDR3 differences across clinicopathological groups. Via MiXCR, TCRdb re-called the PCR reads. In this record, the V and J calls reflect TCRdb's handling and not the investigators' own analysis. The repertoire holds under 7,500 clones, roughly 30% seen once, with 15% to 20% in the top ten. The J gene is TRBJ2-7, the V gene TRBV2, with D unclear. This sequence was found in a female donor with papillary thyroid cancer or a benign thyroid nodule (not recorded which). Some clones in this sample may be carry-over from other donors' samples. Material for sequencing was adjacent normal tissue. In DNA, the CDR3 is TGTGCCAGCAGTGACGGTGCGCTTGTCGAGCAGTACTTC. This gives the protein CASSDGALVEQYF. The whole variable domain, remainder taken from reference TRBV2 and TRBJ2-7, is EPEVTQTPSHQVTQMGQEVILRCVPISNHLYFYWYRQILGQKVEFLVSFYNNEISEKSEIFDDQFSVERPDGSNFTLKIRSTKLEDSAMYFCASSDGALVEQYFGPGTRLTVT.